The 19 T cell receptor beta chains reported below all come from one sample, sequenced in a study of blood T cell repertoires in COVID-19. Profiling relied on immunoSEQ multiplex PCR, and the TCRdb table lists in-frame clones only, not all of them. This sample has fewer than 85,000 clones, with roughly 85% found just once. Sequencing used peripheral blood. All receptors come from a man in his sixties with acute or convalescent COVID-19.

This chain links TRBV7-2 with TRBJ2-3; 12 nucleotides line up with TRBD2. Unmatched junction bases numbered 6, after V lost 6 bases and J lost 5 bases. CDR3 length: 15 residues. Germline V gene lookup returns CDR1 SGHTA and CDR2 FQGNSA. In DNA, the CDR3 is TGTGCCAGCAGTAAAAGGACTAGCGGGAAAGATACGCAGTATTTT. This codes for CASSKRTSGKDTQYF.

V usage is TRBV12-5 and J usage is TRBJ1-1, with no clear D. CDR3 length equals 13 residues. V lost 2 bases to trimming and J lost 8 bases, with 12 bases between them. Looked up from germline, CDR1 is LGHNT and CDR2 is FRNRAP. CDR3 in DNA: TGTGCTAGTGGTTTGCACAATGGCGGGGAAGCTTTCTTT. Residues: CASGLHNGGEAFF.

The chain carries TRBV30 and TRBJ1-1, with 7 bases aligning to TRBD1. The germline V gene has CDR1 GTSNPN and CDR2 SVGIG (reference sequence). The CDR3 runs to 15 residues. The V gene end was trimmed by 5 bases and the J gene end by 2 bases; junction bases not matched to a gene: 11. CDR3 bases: TGTGCCTGGGATCACCCGGGACAGCTAAACACTGAAGCTTTCTTT. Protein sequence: CAWDHPGQLNTEAFF.

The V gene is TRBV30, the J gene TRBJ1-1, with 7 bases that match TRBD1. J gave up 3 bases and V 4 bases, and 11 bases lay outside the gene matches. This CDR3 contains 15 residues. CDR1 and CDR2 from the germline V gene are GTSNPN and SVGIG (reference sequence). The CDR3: CAWTRRTGGDTEAFF. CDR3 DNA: TGTGCCTGGACCAGAAGGACAGGTGGCGACACTGAAGCTTTCTTT.

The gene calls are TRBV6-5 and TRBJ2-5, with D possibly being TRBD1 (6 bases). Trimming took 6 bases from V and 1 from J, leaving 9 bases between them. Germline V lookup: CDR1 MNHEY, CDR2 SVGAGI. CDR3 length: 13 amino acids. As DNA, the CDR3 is TGTGCCAGCAGCACAGGGTCCCAAGAGACCCAGTACTTC. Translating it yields CASSTGSQETQYF.

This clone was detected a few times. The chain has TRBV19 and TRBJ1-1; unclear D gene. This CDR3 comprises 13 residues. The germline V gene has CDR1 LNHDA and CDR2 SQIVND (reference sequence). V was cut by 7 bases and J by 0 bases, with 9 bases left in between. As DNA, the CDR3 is TGTGCCAGTATGGCCCAAATGAACACTGAAGCTTTCTTT. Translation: CASMAQMNTEAFF.

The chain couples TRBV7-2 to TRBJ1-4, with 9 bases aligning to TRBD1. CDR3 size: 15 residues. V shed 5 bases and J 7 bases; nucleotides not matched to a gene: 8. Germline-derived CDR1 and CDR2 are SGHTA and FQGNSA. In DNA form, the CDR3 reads TGTGCCAGCAGCAAACAGGGGGCGCTGAGTGAAAAACTGTTTTTT. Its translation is CASSKQGALSEKLFF. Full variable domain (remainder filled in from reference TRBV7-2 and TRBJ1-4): GAGVSQSPSNKVTEKGKDVELRCDPISGHTALYWYRQSLGQGLEFLIYFQGNSAPDKSGLPSDRFSAERTGGSVSTLTIQRTQQEDSAVYLCASSKQGALSEKLFFGSGTQLSVL.

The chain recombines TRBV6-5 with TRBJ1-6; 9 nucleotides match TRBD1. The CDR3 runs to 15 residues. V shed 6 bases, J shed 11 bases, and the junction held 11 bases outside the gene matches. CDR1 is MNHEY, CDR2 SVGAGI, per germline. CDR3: CASSRTGDGLPPLHF. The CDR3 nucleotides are TGTGCCAGCAGCAGGACAGGGGATGGGCTCCCACCCCTCCACTTT.

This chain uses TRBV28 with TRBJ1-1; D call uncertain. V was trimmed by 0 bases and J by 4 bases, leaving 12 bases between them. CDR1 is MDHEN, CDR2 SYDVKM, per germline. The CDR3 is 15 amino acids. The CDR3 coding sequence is TGTGCCAGCAGTTTATGGAAGGCCGCGGGCACTGAAGCTTTCTTT. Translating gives CASSLWKAAGTEAFF.

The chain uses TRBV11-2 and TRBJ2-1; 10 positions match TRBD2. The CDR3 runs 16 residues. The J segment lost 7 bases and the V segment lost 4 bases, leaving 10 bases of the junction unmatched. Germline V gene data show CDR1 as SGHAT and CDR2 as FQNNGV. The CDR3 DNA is TGTGCCAGCAGCTGGGGGGCTAGCGGGGGAGGTAATGAGCAGTTCTTC. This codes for CASSWGASGGGNEQFF.

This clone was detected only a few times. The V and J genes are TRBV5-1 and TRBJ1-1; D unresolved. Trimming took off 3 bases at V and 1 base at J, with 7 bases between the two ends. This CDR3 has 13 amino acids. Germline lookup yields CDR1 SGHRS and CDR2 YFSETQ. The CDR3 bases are TGCGCCAGCAGCTCGACACCGAACACTGAAGCTTTCTTT. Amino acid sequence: CASSSTPNTEAFF.

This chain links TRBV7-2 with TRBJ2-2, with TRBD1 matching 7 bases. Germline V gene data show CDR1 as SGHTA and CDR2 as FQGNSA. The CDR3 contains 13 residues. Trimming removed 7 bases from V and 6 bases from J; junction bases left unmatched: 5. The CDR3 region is CASIPQGAGELFF. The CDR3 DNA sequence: TGTGCCAGCATACCGCAGGGGGCCGGGGAGCTGTTTTTT.

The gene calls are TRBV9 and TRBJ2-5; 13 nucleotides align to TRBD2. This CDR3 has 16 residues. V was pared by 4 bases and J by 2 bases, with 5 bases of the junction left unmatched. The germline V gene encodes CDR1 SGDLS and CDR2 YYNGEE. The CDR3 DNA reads TGTGCCAGCAGCACGGGACTAGCGGGACCACAAGAGACCCAGTACTTC. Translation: CASSTGLAGPQETQYF. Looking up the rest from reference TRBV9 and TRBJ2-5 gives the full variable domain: DSGVTQTPKHLITATGQRVTLRCSPRSGDLSVYWYQQSLDQGLQFLIQYYNGEERAKGNILERFSAQQFPDLHSELNLSSLELGDSALYFCASSTGLAGPQETQYFGPGTRLLVL.

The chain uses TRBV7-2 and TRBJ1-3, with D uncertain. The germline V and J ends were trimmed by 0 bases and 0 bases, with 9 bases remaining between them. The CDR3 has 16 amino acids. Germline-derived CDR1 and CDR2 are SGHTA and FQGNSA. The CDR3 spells CASSLAQPSSGNTIYF. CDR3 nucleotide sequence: TGTGCCAGCAGCTTAGCACAGCCGAGCTCTGGAAACACCATATATTTT.

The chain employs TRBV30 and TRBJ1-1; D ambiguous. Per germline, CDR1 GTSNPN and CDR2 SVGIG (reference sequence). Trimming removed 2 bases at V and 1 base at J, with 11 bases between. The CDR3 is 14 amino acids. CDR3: CAWSLGEGNTEAFF. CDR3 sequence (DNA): TGTGCCTGGAGTCTAGGTGAAGGGAACACTGAAGCTTTCTTT.

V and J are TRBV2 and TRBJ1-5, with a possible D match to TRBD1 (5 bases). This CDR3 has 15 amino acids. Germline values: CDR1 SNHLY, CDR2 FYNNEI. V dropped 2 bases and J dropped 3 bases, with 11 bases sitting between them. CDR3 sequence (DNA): TGTGCCAGCAGTGAACTAGGGGCAAACAATCAGCCCCAGCATTTT. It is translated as CASSELGANNQPQHF. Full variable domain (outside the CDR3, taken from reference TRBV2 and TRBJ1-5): EPEVTQTPSHQVTQMGQEVILRCVPISNHLYFYWYRQILGQKVEFLVSFYNNEISEKSEIFDDQFSVERPDGSNFTLKIRSTKLEDSAMYFCASSELGANNQPQHFGDGTRLSIL.

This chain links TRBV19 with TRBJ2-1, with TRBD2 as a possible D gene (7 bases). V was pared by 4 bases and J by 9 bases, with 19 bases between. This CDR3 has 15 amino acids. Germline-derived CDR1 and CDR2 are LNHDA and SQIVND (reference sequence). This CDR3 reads CASSNPSRGGFEQFF. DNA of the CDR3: TGTGCCAGTAGTAACCCCTCTAGGGGGGGTTTTGAGCAGTTCTTC.

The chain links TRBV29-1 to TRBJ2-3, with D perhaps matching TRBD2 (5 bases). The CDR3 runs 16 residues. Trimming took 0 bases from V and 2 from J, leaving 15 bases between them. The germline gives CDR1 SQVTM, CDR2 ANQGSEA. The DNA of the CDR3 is TGCAGCGTTGAAGAGGGTCAGCGGAACCACACAGATACGCAGTATTTT. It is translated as CSVEEGQRNHTDTQYF.

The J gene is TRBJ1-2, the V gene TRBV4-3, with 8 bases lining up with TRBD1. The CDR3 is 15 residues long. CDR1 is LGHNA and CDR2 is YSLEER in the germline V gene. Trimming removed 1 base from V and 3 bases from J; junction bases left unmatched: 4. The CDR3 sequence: CASSQGTGLDYGYTF. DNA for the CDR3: TGCGCCAGCAGCCAAGGGACAGGGTTAGACTATGGCTACACCTTC.